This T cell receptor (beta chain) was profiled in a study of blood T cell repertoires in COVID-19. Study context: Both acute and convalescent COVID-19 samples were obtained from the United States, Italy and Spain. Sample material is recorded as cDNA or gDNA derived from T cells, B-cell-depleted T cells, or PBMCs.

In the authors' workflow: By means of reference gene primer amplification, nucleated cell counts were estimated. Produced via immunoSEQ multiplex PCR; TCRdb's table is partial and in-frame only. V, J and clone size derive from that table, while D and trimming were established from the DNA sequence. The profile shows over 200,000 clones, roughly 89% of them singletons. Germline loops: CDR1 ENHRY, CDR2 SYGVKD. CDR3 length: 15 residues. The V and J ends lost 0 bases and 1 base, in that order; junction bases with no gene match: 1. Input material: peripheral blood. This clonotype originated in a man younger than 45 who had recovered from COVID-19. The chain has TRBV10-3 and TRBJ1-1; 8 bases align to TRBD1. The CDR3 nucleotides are TGTGCCATCAGTGAGTCCGACAGGGGGAACACTGAAGCTTTCTTT. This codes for CAISESDRGNTEAFF.